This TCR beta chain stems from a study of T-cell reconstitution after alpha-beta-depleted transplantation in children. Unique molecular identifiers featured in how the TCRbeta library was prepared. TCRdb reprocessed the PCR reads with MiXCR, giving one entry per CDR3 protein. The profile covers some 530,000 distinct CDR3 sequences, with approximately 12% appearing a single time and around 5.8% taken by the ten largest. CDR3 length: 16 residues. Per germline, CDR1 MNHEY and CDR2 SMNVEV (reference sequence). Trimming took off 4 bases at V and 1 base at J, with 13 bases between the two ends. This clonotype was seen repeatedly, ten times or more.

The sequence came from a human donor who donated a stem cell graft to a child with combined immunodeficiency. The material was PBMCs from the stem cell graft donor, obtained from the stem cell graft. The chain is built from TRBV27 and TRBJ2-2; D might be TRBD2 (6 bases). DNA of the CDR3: TGTGCCAGCAGTTCCCCGAGAGCGGGGAACACCGGGGAGCTGTTTTTT. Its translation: CASSSPRAGNTGELFF.